The T cell receptor (beta chain) under discussion was sequenced for a study of PD-1 blockade in mismatch repair-deficient tumors. General observations from the study: Tumor-resident clones, often undetectable pretreatment in blood, expanded then contracted after pembrolizumab.

V trimming: 3 bases; J trimming: 4 bases; junction bases outside the gene matches: 5. CDR1 is SGHNT, CDR2 YENEEA, per germline. CDR3 length: 15 residues. As for this clone: Its antigen is still unknown.

TCRdb's table, derived via immunoSEQ multiplex PCR, lists solely in-frame clones and lacks some. This sample carries about 120,000 clones, about nine tenths of them seen once, and the ten largest clones take approximately 10%. The chain combines TRBV11-3 with TRBJ2-3, with 9 positions matching TRBD1. Material: peripheral blood, obtained 70 to 72 weeks after starting pembrolizumab. This clonotype was sampled from an adult with mismatch repair-deficient cancer. The CDR3 here is CASSLPGTGSDTQYF. The CDR3 nucleotides read TGTGCCAGCAGCTTGCCCGGGACAGGGTCAGATACGCAGTATTTT.